This entry concerns a single T cell receptor beta chain. Repertoires were generated with immunoSEQ multiplex PCR, while TCRdb's copy carries only in-frame clones and drops some. This sample has 71,000 or so clones, with more than 70% found just once. The CDR3 runs to 14 residues. Trimming removed 6 bases from V and 6 bases from J; junction bases left unmatched: 11. Germline lookup yields CDR1 MRHNA and CDR2 SNTAGT. This specimen comes from a study of OX40 agonist ivuxolimab in advanced cancers. For the study at large: Every patient in dose escalation had hepatocellular carcinoma, melanoma, renal cell or head and neck cancer.

This TCR was recovered from an adult with an advanced solid tumor such as melanoma, head and neck, liver or kidney cancer. Sequencing was performed on CD4+ or CD8+ T cells sorted from blood, taken in a trial of the OX40 agonist ivuxolimab. The chain has TRBV6-4 and TRBJ2-7; TRBD1 matches 7 bases. The CDR3 nucleotides are TGTGCCAGCAGACCGGGACAGACTTGCTTCGAGCAGTACGTC. Encoded protein: CASRPGQTCFEQYV.